This is a list of T cell receptor beta chains from one sample in a study of blood T cell repertoires in COVID-19. Profiling relied on immunoSEQ multiplex PCR, and the TCRdb table lists in-frame clones only, not all of them. The sample holds 70,000 or so clones, around 82% seen once. The sequenced material came from peripheral blood. All receptors come from a human donor in a cohort sampled during active COVID-19. The CDR3 runs from the conserved cysteine through the conserved F or W. The D gene is left open where the match is weak. Not all rows give a size; the values are once, few, many and, for expanded clones, a class.

J gene,V gene,clone size,D gene,CDR3 DNA,CDR3 protein
TRBJ1-5,TRBV6-5,-,TRBD1,TGTGCCAGCAGGACCGTACAGGGGGACAGTCAGCCCCAGCATTTT,CASRTVQGDSQPQHF
TRBJ2-2,TRBV11-2,few,TRBD2,TGTGCCAGCTCGTATATTAGCGGGTATGAGCTGTTTTTT,CASSYISGYELFF
TRBJ2-3,TRBV4-1,-,TRBD2,TGCGCCAGCAGCCGAGGGACAGGACTAGCGGAGACAGATACGCAGTATTTT,CASSRGTGLAETDTQYF
TRBJ2-2,TRBV7-9,-,TRBD2,TGTGCCAGCAGCTTACAAGTTTTGACTAGCGGTTTCACCGGGGAGCTGTTTTTT,CASSLQVLTSGFTGELFF
TRBJ2-7,TRBV7-2,-,TRBD1,TGTGCCAGCAGCTTAGCGGGGACAGGGCCCTACGAGCAGTACTTC,CASSLAGTGPYEQYF
TRBJ2-7,TRBV5-4,once,TRBD2,TGTGCCAGCAGCTTGGATCCTACTAGCGTAACAGCCTACGAGCAGTACTTC,CASSLDPTSVTAYEQYF
TRBJ1-2,TRBV15,-,-,TGTGCCACCAGCAGAGAGGGCTGGCCCCATGGCTACACCTTC,CATSREGWPHGYTF
TRBJ2-3,TRBV7-6,-,TRBD2,TGTGCCAGCAGCCCCGCTAGCGGGAGGAACACAGATACGCAGTATTTT,CASSPASGRNTDTQYF
TRBJ1-2,TRBV18,-,TRBD1,TGTGCCAGCTCACCAATGCCAGGGGGACAAGAAAACTATGGCTACACCTTC,CASSPMPGGQENYGYTF
TRBJ2-5,TRBV18,-,-,TGTGCCAGCTCCCCGGCAGGGCGGGAGACCCAGTACTTC,CASSPAGRETQYF
TRBJ2-1,TRBV3-1/TRBV3-2,few,-,TGTGCCAGCAGCCAATATTCCTACAATGAGCAGTTCTTC,CASSQYSYNEQFF
TRBJ1-6,TRBV6-5,-,TRBD1,TGTGCCAGCAGTTCGGGACAGCATGCGCCCCTCCACTTT,CASSSGQHAPLHF
TRBJ2-1,TRBV15,-,-,TGTGCCACCAGCAGGGACACTCCGGGCAATGAGCAGTTCTTC,CATSRDTPGNEQFF
TRBJ2-7,TRBV10-3,-,-,TGTGCCATCACGTTAGGCAGGGAGGACGAGCAGTACTTC,CAITLGREDEQYF
TRBJ1-1,TRBV5-4,-,TRBD1,TGTGCCAGCAGCAGTGACAGGGGTTTTTTGACTGAAGCTTTCTTT,CASSSDRGFLTEAFF
TRBJ2-5,TRBV29-1,-,-,TGCGCGACGTGGGGAAGGGGGAAGGAGACCCAGTACTTC,CATWGRGKETQYF
TRBJ2-7,TRBV2,-,TRBD2,TGTGCCAGCAGTTTCACTTTTAGCGGGAGGGACGAGCAGTACTTC,CASSFTFSGRDEQYF
TRBJ1-2,TRBV30,many,-,TGTGCCTGGAGTGGGGGGCGGAGGTCGGACTATGGCTACACCTTC,CAWSGGRRSDYGYTF
TRBJ2-5,TRBV16,-,-,TGTGCCAGCAGCCAACTGTCCAGGACACCCTCCCAAGAGACCCAGTACTTC,CASSQLSRTPSQETQYF
TRBJ2-1,TRBV7-2,-,TRBD2,TGTGCCAGCAGCTTTAGGAGCAGCGGGGCTTACAATGAGCAGTTCTTC,CASSFRSSGAYNEQFF
TRBJ2-1,TRBV9,-,TRBD2,TGTGCCAGCAGCGAGAGAGCGGGAGGGGTACACAATGAGCAGTTCTTC,CASSERAGGVHNEQFF